This T cell receptor (beta chain) was profiled in a study of blood T cells in healthy people across ages. The authors ran a second PCR of about 7 to 11 cycles using a sample-barcoded 5' primer and a J-beta primer mix. Every individual sample yielded 2.5 million or more paired-end reads (each containing CDR3). TCRdb reprocessed the 5' RACE reads via MiXCR and lists one record per CDR3 protein. The table records roughly 1,800,000 distinct CDR3 sequences, roughly 49% of them present only once. The CDR3 is 16 residues long. In germline, CDR1 is LGHNA, CDR2 YNFKEQ. Trimming took off 3 bases at V and 2 bases at J, with 15 bases between the two ends.

Sequencing input: blood. The J gene is TRBJ2-3, the V gene TRBV4-2, with D possibly TRBD1 on 5 matching bases. The TCR was taken from a woman aged 40 to 55 in good health. CDR3 bases: TGTGCCAGCAGCCAGGCTCCCCCAGGGTTCACAGATACGCAGTATTTT. This sequence encodes CASSQAPPGFTDTQYF.